The entry below describes one T cell receptor (beta chain). No antigen is known for it. The CDR3 is 14 amino acids. The germline gives CDR1 DFQATT, CDR2 SNEGSKA (reference sequence). The record originates from a study of T cells expressing NK-cell markers. At the level of the study: From sorted CD3+CD56+NKG2C+, CD3+CD56+NKG2C- and CD3+CD56-NKG2C+ T cells came the TCR beta repertoires. The authors sequenced eight donors, of whom seven were HCMV-seropositive and one was seronegative. Findings and limits, study-wide: The CD3+CD56-NKG2C+ fraction was also led by these clonotypes in a few donors.

TCRdb reprocessed the 5' RACE reads and keeps a single row for each CDR3 protein, giving no DNA. The sample totals a few hundred thousand distinct CDR3 sequences. The sample consisted of blood T cells: a sorted CD56 or NKG2C T cell subset, CD4+ or CD8+ T cells, or bulk PBMC T cells (not recorded which). The receptor's source is a woman between 45 and 60 years old in good health. V gene TRBV20-1 combines with J gene TRBJ2-3; the TRBD2 assignment by TCRdb is unverifiable without DNA. CDR3 protein: CSATPSGGPDTQYF.